This T cell receptor (beta chain) was captured by sequencing in a study of siplizumab effects on memory and regulatory T cells. Only in-frame clones appear in the TCRdb table, and some are missing; sequencing was by immunoSEQ multiplex PCR. The profile shows 100,000 to 120,000 clones, around 93% of them singletons. From germline, CDR1 is SGHTS and CDR2 YDEGEE. CDR3 length: 14 amino acids. Trimming shortened V by 0 bases and J by 8 bases, and 11 bases separated the two germline ends. Findings and caveats of the study: Naive T cells seemed more diverse than memory cells; they also seemed major alloresponse contributors. Alloreactive sequences traceable to unstimulated CD4+ memory cells were significantly reduced by siplizumab. Proliferating siplizumab-culture Tregs lacked confirmation of suppressive function. Treatment with siplizumab left mappable alloreactive CD4+ clones averaging approximately 69% Treg-derived, compared with around 29% in controls.

In the case of this clone: Its antigen is not identified.

Sequenced material: CD4+ T cells sorted from blood. This chain uses TRBV5-8 with TRBJ1-4; D might be TRBD1 (6 bases). This clonotype originated in a human donor in good health. The CDR3 DNA reads as TGTGCCAGCAGCTTGGTCCAGGGGTACGAAAAACTGTTTTTT. Its protein is CASSLVQGYEKLFF. Based on the CDR3 plus reference TRBV5-8 and TRBJ1-4, the full variable domain is EAGVTQSPTHLIKTRGQQATLRCSPISGHTSVYWYQQALGLGLQFLLWYDEGEERNRGNFPPRFSGRQFPNYSSELNVNALELEDSALYLCASSLVQGYEKLFFGSGTQLSVL.